The 17 T cell receptor beta chains in this list originate from one sample, sequenced in a study of shared clonotypes between healthy human individuals. Sequencing used immunoSEQ multiplex PCR; TCRdb keeps in-frame clones, though not all of them. The table lists more than 1,200,000 clones, just under 99% of them singletons. The sequenced sample consisted of naive CD4+ T cells sorted from blood. Subset given: CD45RA+ positively selected. These receptors were collected from a man aged 25-45 years in good health.

The V gene is TRBV7-9, the J gene TRBJ2-7; D may be TRBD2 (5 bases). The CDR3 is 11 amino acids. The V gene's germline CDR1 is SEHNR and CDR2 FQNEAQ (reference sequence). With 4 bases removed from V and 12 bases from J, the gap between germline ends came to 13 bases. CDR3 loop: CASSSERSAYF. CDR3 coding DNA: TGTGCCAGCAGCTCGGAGCGGTCGGCGTACTTC.

As DNA, the CDR3 is TGTGCCACCAGCAGAGATATGGGCAGGGGTTCCCTTAATCAGCCCCAGCATTTT. This codes for CATSRDMGRGSLNQPQHF. The chain couples TRBV15 to TRBJ1-5, with D perhaps matching TRBD1 (6 bases). The CDR3 length is 18 residues. Trimming removed 0 bases at V and 4 bases at J, with 19 bases between. CDR1 and CDR2 (germline): LNHNV, YYDKDF (reference sequence).

The chain combines TRBV28 with TRBJ2-7; D remains ambiguous. The V and J ends lost 5 bases and 3 bases respectively, with 17 bases between them. Germline V gene data show CDR1 as MDHEN and CDR2 as SYDVKM. The CDR3 has 15 residues. CDR3 DNA sequence: TGTGCCAGCAGTCCCCCAGGTACCGTCTTCTACGAGCAGTACTTC. Translating gives CASSPPGTVFYEQYF.

The chain employs TRBV4-1 and TRBJ1-5; 10 bases line up with TRBD1. The CDR3 is 15 amino acids. Germline V gene lookup returns CDR1 MGHRA and CDR2 YSYEKL. The V and J ends lost 3 bases and 6 bases, in that order; junction bases with no gene match: 5. The CDR3 DNA reads TGCGCCAGCAGCCACCCCGACAGGGGGCCTCAGCCCCAGCATTTT. It translates to CASSHPDRGPQPQHF.

This chain links TRBV12-2 with TRBJ2-7; TRBD2 is taken as the D call from the table, unchecked against the DNA. TRBV12-2 is a pseudogene. The CDR3 length is 10 residues. For the CDR3, the DNA is TGTGCAAGTCGCTTAGCGGGCCCGGAGGTC. Amino acids: CASRLAGPEV.

The rearrangement uses TRBV7-9 and TRBJ2-7, with TRBD1 matching over 9 bases. The CDR3 extends over 17 amino acids. The germline gives CDR1 SEHNR, CDR2 FQNEAQ (reference sequence). Trimming removed 1 base from V and 1 base from J; junction bases left unmatched: 8. CDR3 sequence reads: CASSLVPPDRGSYEQYF. The CDR3 DNA reads as TGTGCCAGCAGCTTAGTACCCCCGGACAGGGGTTCCTACGAGCAGTACTTC.

This clone was counted a single time. The chain couples TRBV29-1 to TRBJ2-1; D not certain. Germline V gives CDR1 SQVTM, CDR2 ANQGSEA. Trimming pared 6 bases from V and 6 bases from J, leaving 15 bases between. The CDR3 runs 13 residues. CDR3 sequence (DNA): TGCAGCGTCCGGGCTCCCCTAAGCAATGAGCAGTTCTTC. Its translation: CSVRAPLSNEQFF.

This chain links TRBV5-5 with TRBJ1-5; tentatively, D is TRBD1 (6 bases). Germline assignment: CDR1 SGHKS and CDR2 YYEKEE (reference sequence). Trimming cost V 0 bases and J 7 bases, with 14 bases left between them. The CDR3 is 15 amino acids. CDR3 loop: CASSLVGGPSQPQHF. The CDR3 DNA reads as TGTGCCAGCAGCTTGGTTGGGGGGCCCAGCCAGCCCCAGCATTTT.

The chain employs TRBV18 and TRBJ2-1; 11 bases are a match to TRBD2. From germline, CDR1 is KGHSH and CDR2 LQKENI. The CDR3 totals 15 residues. With 3 bases clipped from V and 5 bases from J, the junction kept 3 bases outside the gene matches. The CDR3 region has the DNA TGTGCCAGCTCACCGCTGGGACTAGCGGACAATGAGCAGTTCTTC. This translates into CASSPLGLADNEQFF.

V is TRBV10-2 and J is TRBJ2-7; D is uncertain. Trimming stripped 8 bases from V and 7 bases from J, with 12 bases between. The CDR3 runs 11 residues. Germline loops: CDR1 WSHSY, CDR2 SAAADI. As DNA, the CDR3 is TGCGCCAGCTCCCTCGCGTGGGAGCAGTACTTC. As protein: CASSLAWEQYF.

The chain employs TRBV7-9 and TRBJ2-7; 10 bases line up with TRBD1. This CDR3 has 16 amino acids. J lost 4 bases, V lost 4 bases, and 10 bases had no gene match. Looked up from germline, CDR1 is SEHNR and CDR2 is FQNEAQ (reference sequence). CDR3 sequence reads: CASSSDWDRGGYEQYF. The CDR3 region has the DNA TGTGCCAGCAGCTCCGATTGGGACAGGGGAGGATACGAGCAGTACTTC.

As regards this clone: In the same sample, other DNA sequences code for this CDR3. This chain joins TRBV6-5 and TRBJ2-7; no firm D call. V lost 5 bases and J lost 1, with 9 bases in between. The CDR3 has 13 residues. CDR1 and CDR2 (germline): MNHEY, SVGAGI. For the CDR3, the DNA is TGTGCCAGCAGTCCCACCGGGTCCTACGAGCAGTACTTC. Translating it yields CASSPTGSYEQYF.

The chain employs TRBV30 and TRBJ2-3, with D uncertain. The germline V and J ends were trimmed by 4 bases and 0 bases, with 8 bases remaining between them. Germline-derived CDR1 and CDR2 are GTSNPN and SVGIG (reference sequence). The CDR3 has 13 residues. In DNA, the CDR3 is TGTGCCTGGAACTTCGGCAGCACAGATACGCAGTATTTT. It is translated as CAWNFGSTDTQYF.

The genes are TRBV5-1 and TRBJ2-7; 8 positions agree with TRBD1. This CDR3 contains 15 residues. Germline V lookup: CDR1 SGHRS, CDR2 YFSETQ. The junction had 13 bases not matched to a gene; V was cut back by 6 bases and J by 5 bases. CDR3 residues: CASKGQALSGDEQYF. The CDR3, as DNA: TGCGCCAGCAAGGGACAGGCCCTGTCGGGGGACGAGCAGTACTTC.

CDR3 sequence: CASSSTGFTYEQYF. The CDR3, as DNA: TGTGCCAGCAGTAGTACAGGGTTTACATACGAGCAGTACTTC. The chain uses TRBV28 and TRBJ2-7; D is perhaps TRBD1 (6 bases). The length of the CDR3 is 14 residues. The V and J ends lost 5 bases and 4 bases respectively, with 15 bases between them. CDR1 and CDR2 from the germline V gene are MDHEN and SYDVKM. Filled out from reference TRBV28 and TRBJ2-7, the complete variable domain reads DVKVTQSSRYLVKRTGEKVFLECVQDMDHENMFWYRQDPGLGLRLIYFSYDVKMKEKGDIPEGYSVSREKKERFSLILESASTNQTSMYLCASSSTGFTYEQYFGPGTRLTVT.

In this sample, this clone turned up once. The J gene is TRBJ2-3, the V gene TRBV9, with 9 bases matching TRBD2. The germline V gene has CDR1 SGDLS and CDR2 YYNGEE. The CDR3 totals 16 residues. The V segment lost 2 bases and the J segment 4 bases; nucleotides outside the gene matches: 8. The CDR3 loop is CASSVPRAGGSDTQYF. CDR3 coding DNA: TGTGCCAGCAGCGTTCCCCGAGCGGGAGGTTCAGATACGCAGTATTTT.

The chain uses TRBV11-2 and TRBJ2-1; weak D call: TRBD1 (5 bases). The V end lost 3 bases, the J end lost 1 base, and 10 bases lay between the germline ends. The CDR3 totals 15 residues. The germline V gene encodes CDR1 SGHAT and CDR2 FQNNGV. The CDR3 sequence is CASSFGRESYNEQFF. The CDR3 nucleotides are TGTGCCAGCAGCTTCGGCAGGGAATCCTACAATGAGCAGTTCTTC.